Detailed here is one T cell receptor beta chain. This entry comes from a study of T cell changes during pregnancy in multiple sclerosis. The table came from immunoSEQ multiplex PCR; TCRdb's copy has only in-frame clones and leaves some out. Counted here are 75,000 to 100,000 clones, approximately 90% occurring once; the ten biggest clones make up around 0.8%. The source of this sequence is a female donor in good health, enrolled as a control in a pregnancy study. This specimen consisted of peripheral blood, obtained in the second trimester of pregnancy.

The DNA of the CDR3 is TGTGCCAGCTCACTGGGGGGACAGGCCTACTACGAGCAGTACTTC. It specifies CASSLGGQAYYEQYF. The genes are TRBV18 and TRBJ2-7; 8 bases are a match to TRBD1. The CDR3 runs to 15 residues. Germline V gene sequence: CDR1 KGHSH, CDR2 LQKENI. The junction had 8 bases not matched to a gene; V was cut back by 4 bases and J by 3 bases.